One sample yielded the 24 T cell receptor beta chains listed below, sequenced in a study of cytomegalovirus exposure and HLA in healthy donors. It was with 60 Vbeta and 13 Jbeta primers that the PCR ran. Sequenced by immunoSEQ multiplex PCR; TCRdb stores in-frame clones only, minus some. The sample carries 150,000 to 200,000 clones, roughly four fifths recorded once. The sequenced material came from PBMCs. The receptors here all came from a man between 18 and 35 years old in good health and CMV-seronegative.

This chain uses TRBV15 with TRBJ1-3; D is unresolved. Germline V gene lookup returns CDR1 LNHNV and CDR2 YYDKDF (reference sequence). The CDR3 runs to 17 residues. Trimming removed 0 bases from V and 0 bases from J, with 12 bases in between. In nucleotides, the CDR3 is TGTGCCACCAGCAGAGATTTCTCACGGGGCTCTGGAAACACCATATATTTT. Protein: CATSRDFSRGSGNTIYF.

The CDR3 nucleotides are TGTGCCAGCGGACAGCAAGACTACGAGCAGTACTTC. Its translation is CASGQQDYEQYF. The chain couples TRBV28 to TRBJ2-7; maybe TRBD1 (6 bases). Germline values: CDR1 MDHEN, CDR2 SYDVKM. Between the trimmed V and J ends, which lost 8 bases and 3 bases, there was a span of 11 bases. The CDR3 consists of 12 residues.

The genes are TRBV5-6 and TRBJ1-1, with D possibly being TRBD1 (5 bases). V was cut by 4 bases and J by 3 bases, with 10 bases left in between. In germline, CDR1 is SGHDT, CDR2 YYEEEE. The CDR3 contains 13 residues. In DNA form, the CDR3 reads TGTGCCAGCAGCCTCGACAGCTACACTGAAGCTTTCTTT. Translating gives CASSLDSYTEAFF.

The chain joins TRBV12-5 to TRBJ1-1; no firm D call. The CDR3 has 13 amino acids. Germline assignment: CDR1 LGHNT and CDR2 FRNRAP. V was clipped by 2 bases and J by 0 bases, with 4 bases between them. The CDR3 DNA follows: TGTGCTAGTGGTTTGCCTTTGAACACTGAAGCTTTCTTT. This translates into CASGLPLNTEAFF.

This clone was recorded once. The germline gene is not matched at one end of the junction; a read error may be the cause. The chain recombines TRBV19 with TRBJ1-3, with 8 bases aligning to TRBD1. CDR1 is LNHDA, CDR2 SQIVND, per germline (reference sequence). There are 13 residues in the CDR3. The CDR3 bases are TGTGCCAGTAGTCTGATCCGCACAGGGGGGCCTTTTTTT. Protein product: CASSLIRTGGPFF.

The chain links TRBV12-5 to TRBJ1-4; TRBD1 matches at 9 bases. In germline, CDR1 is LGHNT, CDR2 FRNRAP. The junction had 5 bases not matched to a gene; V was cut back by 5 bases and J by 4 bases. The CDR3 loop spans 15 amino acids. As DNA, the CDR3 is TGTGCTAGTGGTCCAGGGACAGGGAGTAATGAAAAACTGTTTTTT. It translates to CASGPGTGSNEKLFF. Combining the CDR3 with reference TRBV12-5 and TRBJ1-4 gives the whole variable domain DARVTQTPRHKVTEMGQEVTMRCQPILGHNTVFWYRQTMMQGLELLAYFRNRAPLDDSGMPKDRFSAEMPDATLATLKIQPSEPRDSAVYFCASGPGTGSNEKLFFGSGTQLSVL.

The chain uses TRBV6-5 and TRBJ2-3; 9 bases align to TRBD2. The CDR3 contains 15 residues. The germline V gene encodes CDR1 MNHEY and CDR2 SVGAGI. Trimming cost V 6 bases and J 0 bases; bases outside gene matches: 4. The CDR3 sequence: CASRRGGRSTDTQYF. Written as DNA, the CDR3 is TGTGCCAGCAGGCGGGGGGGTCGTAGCACAGATACGCAGTATTTT.

V gene TRBV5-4 combines with J gene TRBJ2-2; 14 nucleotides match TRBD2. V gave up 4 bases and J gave up 4 bases; unmatched junction bases: 6. The CDR3 consists of 17 residues. Germline loops: CDR1 SGHNT, CDR2 YYREEE (reference sequence). The CDR3 sequence: CASSLGLAGVRTGELFF. DNA for the CDR3: TGTGCCAGCAGCCTGGGACTAGCGGGAGTGCGCACCGGGGAGCTGTTTTTT.

The chain couples TRBV15 to TRBJ2-7; TRBD2 agrees at 8 bases. This CDR3 has 16 amino acids. V gave up 1 base and J gave up 1 base; unmatched junction bases: 6. Germline CDR1 is LNHNV and CDR2 is YYDKDF (reference sequence). DNA of the CDR3: TGTGCCACCAGCAGAGTCATAGCGGGAAGGTCCTACGAGCAGTACTTC. Amino acids: CATSRVIAGRSYEQYF.

This clone turned up a few times. V and J are TRBV18 and TRBJ2-7; the D gene is possibly TRBD1 (6 bases). The V and J ends lost 5 bases and 1 base respectively, with 18 bases between them. The CDR3 covers 16 residues. The germline CDR1 and CDR2 sequences are KGHSH and LQKENI. The CDR3 bases are TGTGCCAGCTCATCCAGGACAGACGAAAAATCCTACGAGCAGTACTTC. Its protein is CASSSRTDEKSYEQYF.

The chain couples TRBV28 to TRBJ2-5, with D perhaps TRBD2 (6 bases). The germline V gene encodes CDR1 MDHEN and CDR2 SYDVKM. The CDR3 is 16 amino acids. The ends were cut back, 5 bases at V and 3 bases at J, with 19 bases in the middle. CDR3 region: CASSQQQRVGKETQYF. CDR3 nucleotide sequence: TGTGCCAGCAGTCAACAGCAGCGGGTGGGGAAAGAGACCCAGTACTTC.

The chain links TRBV6-5 to TRBJ1-1; D possibly corresponds to TRBD1 (5 bases). Trimming removed 4 bases from V and 1 base from J, with 10 bases in between. The CDR3 runs 14 residues. The germline CDR1 and CDR2 sequences are MNHEY and SVGAGI. CDR3 DNA sequence: TGTGCCAGCAGTTTGGAGGGGACGAACACTGAAGCTTTCTTT. It is translated as CASSLEGTNTEAFF.

CDR3 protein: CASSDQAGSTDTQYF. The CDR3 nucleotides are TGCGCCAGCAGCGACCAAGCGGGGAGCACAGATACGCAGTATTTT. The J gene is TRBJ2-3, the V gene TRBV4-3; 7 bases match TRBD2. CDR3 size: 15 residues. CDR1 and CDR2 (germline): LGHNA, YSLEER. V was clipped by 5 bases and J by 0 bases; unmatched bases: 5.

Points on this clone: A far larger clone is just one base off, so this is likely a read error. The chain employs TRBV10-1 and TRBJ2-3, with 10 bases matching TRBD2. J was trimmed by 4 bases and V by 6 bases; bases with no gene match: 1. The CDR3 covers 13 residues. CDR1 and CDR2 from the germline V gene are WNHNN and SYGVQD (reference sequence). CDR3 sequence reads: CASSLAGADTQYF. The CDR3, as DNA: TGCGCCAGCAGCCTAGCGGGGGCAGATACGCAGTATTTT.

The rearrangement links TRBV12-5 to TRBJ2-1; 11 bases match TRBD1. This CDR3 has 16 amino acids. The germline V gene has CDR1 LGHNT and CDR2 FRNRAP. V dropped 9 bases and J dropped 6; count of bases not matched to a gene: 13. Here the CDR3 reads CARGLGYGTGGNEQFF. The DNA for the CDR3 is TGTGCTAGGGGGTTAGGTTACGGGACAGGGGGCAATGAGCAGTTCTTC.

This clone was seen only once. The chain's CDR3 is CASSLDRSSYNEQFF. The CDR3 nucleotides read TGCGCCAGCAGCTTGGATAGGAGCTCCTACAATGAGCAGTTCTTC. J is TRBJ2-1 and V is TRBV5-1; D is unclear. V gave up 0 bases and J gave up 0 bases, with 7 bases separating them. In germline, CDR1 is SGHRS, CDR2 YFSETQ. The CDR3 has 15 residues.

The CDR3 coding sequence is TGTGCCAGCAGCCTAAGACTAGCGGGAGGCTACGAGCAGTACTTC. Its translation is CASSLRLAGGYEQYF. The chain carries TRBV6-6 and TRBJ2-7; 13 positions match TRBD2. Germline V gene sequence: CDR1 MNHNY, CDR2 SVGAGI (reference sequence). The CDR3 spans 15 residues. V shed 6 bases, J shed 3 bases, and the junction held 5 bases outside the gene matches.

The J gene is TRBJ2-2, the V gene TRBV5-1; maybe TRBD2 (5 bases). The CDR3 runs 16 residues. From germline, CDR1 is SGHRS and CDR2 YFSETQ. V was shortened by 4 bases and J by 0 bases, with 13 bases between the two germline ends. For the CDR3, the DNA is TGCGCCAGCAGCAGTGGTGGACTGGCGAACACCGGGGAGCTGTTTTTT. It translates to CASSSGGLANTGELFF.

This clone was seen just once. The chain couples TRBV7-2 to TRBJ2-2; 11 bases fit TRBD2. V was pared by 7 bases and J by 4 bases, with 5 bases of the junction left unmatched. The CDR3 has 15 residues. Germline values: CDR1 SGHTA, CDR2 FQGNSA. CDR3 in DNA: TGTGCCAGCACACTAGCGGGGGCTAGCACCGGGGAGCTGTTTTTT. This codes for CASTLAGASTGELFF.

The chain couples TRBV5-4 to TRBJ2-3; possibly TRBD2 for D (6 bases). V was trimmed by 3 bases and J by 0 bases, leaving 11 bases between them. Germline CDR1 SGHNT, CDR2 YYREEE (reference sequence). This CDR3 has 15 residues. In DNA, the CDR3 is TGTGCCAGCAGCTCCCGTGCGGGAAGCACAGATACGCAGTATTTT. Its translation is CASSSRAGSTDTQYF.

V gene TRBV7-9 combines with J gene TRBJ2-7, with D maybe TRBD1 (6 bases). There are 15 residues in the CDR3. Trimming left V 5 bases short and J 2 bases short, with 16 bases between. Germline CDR1 and CDR2: SEHNR and FQNEAQ (reference sequence). CDR3 region: CASSPRNRDTYEQYF. DNA of the CDR3: TGTGCCAGCAGCCCCCGGAACAGGGATACCTACGAGCAGTACTTC.

This CDR3 reads CASSLLRATNEKLFF. The DNA for the CDR3 is TGTGCCAGCAGTCTACTTCGGGCAACTAATGAAAAACTGTTTTTT. The rearrangement links TRBV27 to TRBJ1-4; D is unclear. The CDR3 has 15 residues. Trimming took 5 bases from V and 0 from J, leaving 10 bases between them. Germline CDR1 reads MNHEY; CDR2 reads SMNVEV (reference sequence).

The chain couples TRBV7-9 to TRBJ2-5; D remains unclear. Germline assignment: CDR1 SEHNR and CDR2 FQNEAQ (reference sequence). The V end was cut by 3 bases, the J end by 1 base, with 6 bases between. The CDR3 is made up of 13 amino acids. CDR3 sequence reads: CASSFTAQETQYF. The CDR3 DNA follows: TGTGCCAGCAGCTTTACAGCCCAAGAGACCCAGTACTTC.

In regard to this clone: Different DNA sequences within this sample yield the same CDR3. The rearrangement links TRBV19 to TRBJ2-5; 9 bases are shared with TRBD1. Unmatched junction bases numbered 1, after V lost 6 bases and J lost 2 bases. The CDR3 loop spans 13 amino acids. Germline values: CDR1 LNHDA, CDR2 SQIVND (reference sequence). CDR3 residues: CASRDRGQETQYF. DNA for the CDR3: TGTGCCAGTAGGGACAGGGGACAAGAGACCCAGTACTTC.